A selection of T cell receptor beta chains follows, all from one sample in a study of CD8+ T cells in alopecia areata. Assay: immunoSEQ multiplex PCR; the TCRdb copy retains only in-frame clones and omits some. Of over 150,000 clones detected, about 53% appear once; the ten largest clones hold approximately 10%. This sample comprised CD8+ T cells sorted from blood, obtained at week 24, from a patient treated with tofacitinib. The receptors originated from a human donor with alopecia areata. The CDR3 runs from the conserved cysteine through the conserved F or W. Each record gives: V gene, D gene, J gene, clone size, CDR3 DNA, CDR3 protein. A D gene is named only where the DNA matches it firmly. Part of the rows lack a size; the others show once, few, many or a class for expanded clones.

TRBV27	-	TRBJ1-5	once	TGTGCCAGCAAAACCCAGGGACGCAATCAGCCCCAGCATTTT	CASKTQGRNQPQHF
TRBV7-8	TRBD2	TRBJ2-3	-	TGTGCCAGCAGCTCGGGACTAGCGGGGTCCACAGATACGCAGTATTTT	CASSSGLAGSTDTQYF
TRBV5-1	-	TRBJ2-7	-	TGCGCCAGCAGCTTGGGAATAATGCGGGTTCCACCCTCCTACGAGCAGTACTTC	CASSLGIMRVPPSYEQYF
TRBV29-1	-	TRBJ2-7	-	TGCAGCGTTGAAGATTTTACGGAAACCTCCTACGAGCAGTACTTC	CSVEDFTETSYEQYF
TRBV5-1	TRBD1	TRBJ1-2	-	TGCGCCAGCAGCTTTGACAGGGTTCTCGATGGCTACACCTTC	CASSFDRVLDGYTF
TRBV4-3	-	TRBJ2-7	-	TGCGCCAGCAGCCAGGGACGGCCCTCCTACGAGCAGTACTTC	CASSQGRPSYEQYF
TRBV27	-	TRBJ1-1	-	TGTGCCAGCAGTCTCCAGACAGGGAACACTGAAGCTTTCTTT	CASSLQTGNTEAFF
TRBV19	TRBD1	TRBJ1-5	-	TGTGCCAGTGGACAGGGGGGACAGCCCCAGCATTTT	CASGQGGQPQHF
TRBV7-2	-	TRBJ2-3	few	TGTGCCAGCAGCTCCGTTATGGGCACAGATACGCAGTATTTT	CASSSVMGTDTQYF
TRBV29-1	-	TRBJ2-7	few	TGCAGCGTTGTTACGTTTGGGACCTACGAGCAGTACTTC	CSVVTFGTYEQYF
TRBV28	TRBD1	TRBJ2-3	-	TGTGCCAGCAGCTACAGGGGAGATACGCAGTATTTT	CASSYRGDTQYF
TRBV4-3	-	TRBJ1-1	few	TGCGCCAGCAGCCAAGAGAGGGGTTTGAACACTGAAGCTTTCTTT	CASSQERGLNTEAFF
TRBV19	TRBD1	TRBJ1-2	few	TGTGCCAGTAGGCTCAATACAGGGGGCGAGAGCTATGGCTACACCTTC	CASRLNTGGESYGYTF
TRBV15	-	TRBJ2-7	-	TGTGCCACCAGCAGCGGGGGAAACCCTTACGAGCAGTACTTC	CATSSGGNPYEQYF
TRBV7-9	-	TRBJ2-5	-	TGTGCCAGCAGCCCCAGTGAGCTTGCCGGTCGAGAGACCCAGTACTTC	CASSPSELAGRETQYF
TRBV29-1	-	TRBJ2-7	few	TGCAGCGTTGGGGCCAGTCCCTACGAGCAGTACTTC	CSVGASPYEQYF
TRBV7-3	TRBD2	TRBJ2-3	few	TGTGCCAGCAGCCCCACGGGGGGGATAACAGATACGCAGTATTTT	CASSPTGGITDTQYF
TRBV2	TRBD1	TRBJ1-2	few	TGTGCCAGAAAGGGGGCAGTCTCCTTC	CARKGAVSF
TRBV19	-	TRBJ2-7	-	TGTGCCAGTTGTCAGGGAATCGCCTACGAGCAGTACTTC	CASCQGIAYEQYF
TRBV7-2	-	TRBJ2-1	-	TGTGCCAGCAGCTTAGTAAGTACTGAGCAGTTCTTC	CASSLVSTEQFF
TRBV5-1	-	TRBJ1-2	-	TGCGCCAGCAGCTTGTCGAAGGACGGCTACACCTTC	CASSLSKDGYTF
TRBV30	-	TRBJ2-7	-	TGTGCCTGGAGTGATGTAGGACAGCCCTACGAGCAGTACTTC	CAWSDVGQPYEQYF
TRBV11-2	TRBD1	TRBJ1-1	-	TGTGCCAGCACCCCTTGGACAGGGTTCTTGACAGGGGACACTGAAGCTTTCTTT	CASTPWTGFLTGDTEAFF
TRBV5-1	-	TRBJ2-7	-	TGCGCCAGCAGCTTGGGCGGGGACTACGAGCAGTACTTC	CASSLGGDYEQYF
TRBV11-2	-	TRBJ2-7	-	TGTGCCAGCAGCAACTACGAGCAGTACTTC	CASSNYEQYF
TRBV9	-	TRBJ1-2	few	TGTGCCAGCTCCACACGGGCCGGGGGGACCGAACCTAACTATGGCTACACCTTC	CASSTRAGGTEPNYGYTF
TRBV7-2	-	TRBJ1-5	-	TGTGCCAGCAGCCAAGGGGGGGAAGCCCAGCCCCAGCATTTT	CASSQGGEAQPQHF
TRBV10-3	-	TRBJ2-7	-	TGTGCCATCAGGCTGCAGATTGAGGGCGAGCAGTACTTC	CAIRLQIEGEQYF
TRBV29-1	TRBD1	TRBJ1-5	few	TGCAGCGTTGCAGGGGGCTCTTGGGGCAATCAGCCCCAGCATTTT	CSVAGGSWGNQPQHF
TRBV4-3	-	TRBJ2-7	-	TGCGCCAGCAGCCAAGAGGTGGCTTCCTACGAGCAGTACTTC	CASSQEVASYEQYF
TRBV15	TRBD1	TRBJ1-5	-	TGTGCCACCTCGGCCGAAACAGGGGGTGGCCAGCCCCAGCATTTT	CATSAETGGGQPQHF
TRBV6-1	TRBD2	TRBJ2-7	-	TGTGCCAGCAGTGATCCTAGCGGGCAGGGGAGTGTCGAACTCTCCTACGAGCAGTACTTC	CASSDPSGQGSVELSYEQYF
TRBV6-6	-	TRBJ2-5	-	TGTGCCGGGGGACGGGGAACCCGTCAAGAGACCCAGTACTTC	CAGGRGTRQETQYF
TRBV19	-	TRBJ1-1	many	TGTGCCAGTCGCTTCATGGGGGCTGAAGCTTTCTTT	CASRFMGAEAFF
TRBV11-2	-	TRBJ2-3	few	TGTGCCAGCAGCTTAGATTCTTCTAGGGATACGCAGTATTTT	CASSLDSSRDTQYF
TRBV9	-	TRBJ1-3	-	TGTGCCAGCAGCGGACGGACAGAAAGTCACTCTGGAAACACCATATATTTT	CASSGRTESHSGNTIYF
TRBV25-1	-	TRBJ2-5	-	TGTGCCAGCAGGCAAAGGGAGACCCAGTACTTC	CASRQRETQYF
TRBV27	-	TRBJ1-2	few	TGTGCCAGCGGCCTTGGGTGGAACTATGGCTACACCTTC	CASGLGWNYGYTF
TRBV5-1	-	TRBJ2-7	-	TGCGCCAGCAGCGCCGGGGATTACGAGCAGTACTTC	CASSAGDYEQYF
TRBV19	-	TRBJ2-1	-	TGTGCCAGTAGTATGGACAGCAACAATGAGCAGTTCTTC	CASSMDSNNEQFF
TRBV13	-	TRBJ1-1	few	TGTGCCAGCAGCTTCACAGCGAACACTGAAGCTTTCTTT	CASSFTANTEAFF
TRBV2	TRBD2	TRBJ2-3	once	TGTGCCATCCTACTAGCCTCGGGGGGTACGCAGTATTTT	CAILLASGGTQYF
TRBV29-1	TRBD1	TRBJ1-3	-	TGCAGCATATCTCCGGGACAGGGCTCTGGAAACACCATATATTTT	CSISPGQGSGNTIYF
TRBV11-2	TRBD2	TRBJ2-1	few	TGTGCCAGCCTCGGGGGGGAGGGAAATGAGCAGTTCTTC	CASLGGEGNEQFF
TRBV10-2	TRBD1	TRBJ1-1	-	TGCGCCAGCAGAGGAAGAGGACAGGACGCTGTAAGCACTGAAGCTTTCTTT	CASRGRGQDAVSTEAFF
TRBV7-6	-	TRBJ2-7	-	TGTGCCAGCAGCCCGACTGCCCAGGGTTTTTACCCCTACGAGCAGTACTTC	CASSPTAQGFYPYEQYF
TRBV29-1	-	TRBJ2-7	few	TGCAGCGTTGTCGAGGGATCGTACGAGCAGTACTTC	CSVVEGSYEQYF
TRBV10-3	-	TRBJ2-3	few	TGTGCCATCAGGGACACAGATACGCAGTATTTT	CAIRDTDTQYF
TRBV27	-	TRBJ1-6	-	TGTGCCAGCACAGAAGACGGAGATAATTCACCCCTCCACTTT	CASTEDGDNSPLHF
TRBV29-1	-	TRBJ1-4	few	TGCAGCGCGGGGAGCGGACGGATTAATGAAAAACTGTTTTTT	CSAGSGRINEKLFF
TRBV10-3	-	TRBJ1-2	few	TGTGCCATCAGTGGCGCCACGATGTATGGCTACACCTTC	CAISGATMYGYTF
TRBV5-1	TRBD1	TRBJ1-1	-	TGCGCCAGCAGCTTGGAGGGGACAGGTCAGGTGGAAGCTTTCTTT	CASSLEGTGQVEAFF